Listed here are 12 T cell receptor beta chains from one sample, sequenced in a study of cytomegalovirus exposure and HLA in healthy donors. Primers for the PCR totalled 60 Vbeta and 13 Jbeta. The protocol was immunoSEQ multiplex PCR, while the TCRdb copy is restricted to in-frame clones and leaves out a portion. The table records more than 140,000 clones, over 60% of them present only once. The specimen sequenced was PBMCs. The origin of the receptors is a male donor in good health and CMV-seronegative.

V and J are TRBV6-6 and TRBJ1-1; D is unresolved. There are 11 residues in the CDR3. The V gene's germline CDR1 is MNHNY and CDR2 SVGAGI (reference sequence). V lost 2 bases and J lost 5, with 3 bases in between. The CDR3 is CASSYLTEAFF. The CDR3 DNA reads TGTGCCAGCAGTTACCTAACTGAAGCTTTCTTT.

Worth noting for this clone: The sample holds other DNA sequences that translate to the same CDR3. The V and J genes are TRBV19 and TRBJ1-1, with a weak D call TRBD1 (5 bases). This CDR3 is 13 amino acids long. Germline assignment: CDR1 LNHDA and CDR2 SQIVND (reference sequence). V lost 4 bases, J lost 1 base, and 7 bases lay in between. CDR3 sequence: CASSTTGNTEAFF. DNA of the CDR3: TGTGCCAGTAGTACCACAGGGAACACTGAAGCTTTCTTT. The variable domain in full, with the rest retrieved from reference TRBV19 and TRBJ1-1, is DGGITQSPKYLFRKEGQNVTLSCEQNLNHDAMYWYRQDPGQGLRLIYYSQIVNDFQKGDIAEGYSVSREKKESFPLTVTSAQKNPTAFYLCASSTTGNTEAFFGQGTRLTVV.

This clone was picked up one time. V usage is TRBV30 and J usage is TRBJ1-3, with 7 bases aligning to TRBD1. CDR3 size: 12 residues. With V trimmed by 8 bases and J by 2 bases, 3 bases remained unmatched. The germline gives CDR1 GTSNPN, CDR2 SVGIG (reference sequence). The CDR3 is CALDRAGNTIYF. CDR3 DNA sequence: TGTGCCCTCGACAGGGCTGGAAACACCATATATTTT. Filled out from reference TRBV30 and TRBJ1-3, the complete variable domain reads SQTIHQWPATLVQPVGSPLSLECTVEGTSNPNLYWYRQAAGRGLQLLFYSVGIGQISSEVPQNLSASRPQDRQFILSSKKLLLSDSGFYLCALDRAGNTIYFGEGSWLTVV.

CDR3 residues: CASSFSGKRNQPQHF. CDR3 DNA sequence: TGTGCCAGCAGCTTTTCGGGGAAACGGAATCAGCCCCAGCATTTT. The chain is built from TRBV5-6 and TRBJ1-5; D ambiguous. V shed 2 bases and J shed 4 bases, with 13 bases lying between them. This CDR3 has 15 residues. CDR1 SGHDT and CDR2 YYEEEE come from the germline V gene.

This clone was seen a handful of times. The chain links TRBV11-1 to TRBJ1-1, with 7 positions matching TRBD1. J lost 2 bases, V lost 5 bases, and 8 bases had no gene match. CDR3 length: 15 amino acids. Germline CDR1 reads SGHAT; CDR2 reads FQDESV (reference sequence). The CDR3 region is CASSTRDSKNTEAFF. The CDR3 bases are TGTGCCAGCAGCACCCGGGACAGCAAAAACACTGAAGCTTTCTTT.

This sequence joins TRBV5-8 and TRBJ2-1, with 12 bases matching TRBD1. The V gene end was trimmed by 0 bases and the J gene end by 8 bases; junction bases not matched to a gene: 3. From germline, CDR1 is SGHTS and CDR2 YDEGEE. This CDR3 has 15 residues. The CDR3 DNA is TGTGCCAGCAGCTTGGATGGGACAGGGGGCTATGAGCAGTTCTTC. As protein: CASSLDGTGGYEQFF.

This clone was seen more than once but under ten times. The V call is TRBV9, the J call TRBJ2-3, with TRBD2 identical over 14 bases. V lost 8 bases and J lost 6; bases outside the gene matches: 5. Germline values: CDR1 SGDLS, CDR2 YYNGEE. This CDR3 spans 14 amino acids. The CDR3 loop reads CASSTSGGADTQYF. The CDR3 nucleotides are TGTGCCAGTTCGACTAGCGGGGGGGCCGATACGCAGTATTTT.

This clone showed up just a few times. The CDR3 DNA is TGCAGCGTTGCCCCGGGGCAGGGGATGGATCAGTACTTC. This codes for CSVAPGQGMDQYF. The chain links TRBV29-1 to TRBJ2-7; D may be TRBD1 (6 bases). The CDR3 is made up of 13 amino acids. Germline V gene data show CDR1 as SQVTM and CDR2 as ANQGSEA. V was pared by 4 bases and J by 10 bases, with 20 bases between.

V and J are TRBV18 and TRBJ2-1, with D perhaps matching TRBD2 (6 bases). The length of the CDR3 is 13 residues. Germline CDR1 reads KGHSH; CDR2 reads LQKENI. V lost 4 bases and J 4 bases, leaving 8 bases between the germline ends. This CDR3 reads CASSLGGYNEQFF. CDR3 DNA sequence: TGTGCCAGCTCACTGGGAGGTTACAATGAGCAGTTCTTC. Using reference TRBV18 and TRBJ2-1 for the parts outside the CDR3, the full variable domain is NAGVMQNPRHLVRRRGQEARLRCSPMKGHSHVYWYRQLPEEGLKFMVYLQKENIIDESGMPKERFSAEFPKEGPSILRIQQVVRGDSAAYFCASSLGGYNEQFFGPGTRLTVL.

This clone was seen a single time. This chain uses TRBV4-1 with TRBJ2-5; TRBD1 matches 8 bases. The V and J ends lost 3 bases and 1 base, in that order; junction bases with no gene match: 1. This CDR3 spans 14 amino acids. The germline V gene encodes CDR1 MGHRA and CDR2 YSYEKL. In DNA form, the CDR3 reads TGCGCCAGCAGCCAGGGACAGGTCCAAGAGACCCAGTACTTC. This translates into CASSQGQVQETQYF.

The chain has TRBV5-4 and TRBJ2-6; D ambiguous. Trimming stripped 4 bases from V and 0 bases from J, with 5 bases between. The CDR3 sequence is 14 residues long. Germline V gives CDR1 SGHNT, CDR2 YYREEE (reference sequence). In DNA, the CDR3 is TGTGCCAGCAGCATCTTCTCTGGGGCCAACGTCCTGACTTTC. This translates into CASSIFSGANVLTF.

Comment on this clone: This sample includes further DNA sequences coding for the same CDR3. The rearrangement links TRBV29-1 to TRBJ2-1, with D unresolved. The CDR3 covers 12 residues. Trimming pared 3 bases from V and 4 bases from J, leaving 7 bases between. The germline V gene encodes CDR1 SQVTM and CDR2 ANQGSEA. Written as DNA, the CDR3 is TGCAGCGTTGAGGCAGGATACAATGAGCAGTTCTTC. Translated, it gives CSVEAGYNEQFF.